Below are 2 T cell receptor beta chains sequenced from a single sample in a study of shared clonotypes between healthy human individuals. TCRdb keeps only in-frame clones here, not all; method: immunoSEQ multiplex PCR. The profile shows about 2 million clones, over 85% of them singletons. Naive CD8 cells were CD45RO-negative, positively selected for CCR7, excluding terminally differentiated effector memory CD45RA+ cells. The sequenced material came from naive CD8+ T cells sorted from blood. The origin of the receptors is a man aged 18 to 35 in good health.

The CDR3 DNA reads as TGTGCCAGCAGCTCTATTGGGTCACAGCCTTACAATGAGCAGTTCTTC. It specifies CASSSIGSQPYNEQFF. This chain uses TRBV5-4 with TRBJ2-1; no clear D. Trimming cost V 3 bases and J 4 bases, with 17 bases left between them. The CDR3 is 16 residues long. Germline loops: CDR1 SGHNT, CDR2 YYREEE (reference sequence).

The V call is TRBV4-1, the J call TRBJ1-2; no clear D gene. Germline V CDR1 and CDR2: MGHRA, YSYEKL. CDR3 size: 14 residues. The V gene lost 1 base and the J gene lost 4 bases, with 10 bases spanning the gap. The DNA of the CDR3 is TGCGCCAGCAGCCAAGCGGAATCCAGCTATGGCTACACCTTC. Its protein product is CASSQAESSYGYTF.